The 9 T cell receptor beta chains presented below share a single source sample, sequenced in a study of blood T cell repertoires in COVID-19. Method: immunoSEQ multiplex PCR; TCRdb's copy keeps in-frame clones and lacks some. The table lists roughly 140,000 clones, around 80% of them singletons. Sequencing was done on a sample of peripheral blood. Receptors were obtained from a man aged 55 to 70 with active or convalescent COVID-19.

The chain employs TRBV24-1 and TRBJ1-5, with D unclear. This CDR3 contains 20 residues. CDR1 is KGHDR, CDR2 SFDVKD, per germline. Trimming left V 4 bases short and J 0 bases short, with 24 bases between. Written as DNA, the CDR3 is TGTGCCACCAGTGAGCCCTGGGGAGGCCGCTTCGAATATAGCAATCAGCCCCAGCATTTT. This gives the protein CATSEPWGGRFEYSNQPQHF.

This chain uses TRBV7-2 with TRBJ2-2, with 10 positions matching TRBD1. The V and J ends lost 5 bases and 4 bases, in that order; junction bases with no gene match: 13. This CDR3 has 18 amino acids. Germline CDR1 reads SGHTA; CDR2 reads FQGNSA. This CDR3 reads CASSLARVRQGATGELFF. CDR3 nucleotide sequence: TGTGCCAGCAGCCTTGCCCGTGTCCGACAGGGGGCCACCGGGGAGCTGTTTTTT.

This clone was detected only once. The genes are TRBV5-1 and TRBJ1-1; D is ambiguous. Trimming shortened V by 4 bases and J by 0 bases, and 7 bases separated the two germline ends. This CDR3 has 13 amino acids. Germline CDR1 and CDR2: SGHRS and YFSETQ. The CDR3 DNA follows: TGCGCCAGCAGCCCTTTGTTGAACACTGAAGCTTTCTTT. It translates to CASSPLLNTEAFF. Full variable domain (missing parts from reference TRBV5-1 and TRBJ1-1): KAGVTQTPRYLIKTRGQQVTLSCSPISGHRSVSWYQQTPGQGLQFLFEYFSETQRNKGNFPGRFSGRQFSNSRSEMNVSTLELGDSALYLCASSPLLNTEAFFGQGTRLTVV.

This clone is a singleton in its sample. The chain recombines TRBV24-1 with TRBJ1-5; a weak D match, TRBD1 (5 bases). CDR3 size: 14 residues. CDR1 is KGHDR and CDR2 is SFDVKD in the germline V gene. Trimming cost V 12 bases and J 2 bases, with 16 bases left between them. CDR3: CARGLGGCNQPQHF. CDR3 DNA sequence: TGTGCCCGGGGTTTGGGGGGATGCAATCAGCCCCAGCATTTT.

The rearrangement joins TRBV4-3 to TRBJ2-1, with D possibly matching TRBD1 (5 bases). V was shortened by 0 bases and J by 10 bases, with 19 bases between the two germline ends. Per germline, CDR1 LGHNA and CDR2 YSLEER. The CDR3 spans 16 residues. The CDR3 loop is CASSQEQRSLKGEQFF. The DNA of the CDR3 is TGCGCCAGCAGCCAAGAACAACGGTCCCTTAAGGGGGAGCAGTTCTTC.

The J gene is TRBJ1-1, the V gene TRBV19, with 7 bases aligning to TRBD1. The V gene end was trimmed by 5 bases and the J gene end by 1 base; junction bases not matched to a gene: 4. Germline CDR1 is LNHDA and CDR2 is SQIVND (reference sequence). This CDR3 has 14 amino acids. CDR3 amino acids: CASSHGQANTEAFF. The CDR3 bases are TGTGCCAGTAGTCACGGACAGGCGAACACTGAAGCTTTCTTT.

This clone is a singleton in its sample. The chain is built from TRBV27 and TRBJ2-1, with D tentatively TRBD1 (5 bases). Germline-derived CDR1 and CDR2 are MNHEY and SMNVEV (reference sequence). The ends were cut back, 2 bases at V and 0 bases at J, with 8 bases in the middle. The CDR3 has 15 residues. The CDR3 loop reads CASSLAGFSYNEQFF. The DNA for the CDR3 is TGTGCCAGCAGTTTAGCAGGGTTCTCCTACAATGAGCAGTTCTTC.

The genes are TRBV2 and TRBJ1-6; D remains unclear. CDR3 length equals 14 residues. CDR1 is SNHLY, CDR2 FYNNEI, per germline. Trimming removed 1 base at V and 9 bases at J, with 10 bases between. CDR3 residues: CASSEGTRGSPLHF. The CDR3 DNA reads as TGTGCCAGCAGTGAAGGGACCCGGGGTTCACCCCTCCACTTT.

This clone was detected only once. The chain couples TRBV7-2 to TRBJ2-7; D may be TRBD2 (5 bases). V was shortened by 2 bases and J by 1 base, with 12 bases between the two germline ends. Germline V lookup: CDR1 SGHTA, CDR2 FQGNSA. The CDR3 spans 15 residues. CDR3 DNA: TGTGCCAGCAGCTTAAGTGGGAGAGTATCCTACGAGCAGTACTTC. It encodes CASSLSGRVSYEQYF. Filled out from reference TRBV7-2 and TRBJ2-7, the complete variable domain reads GAGVSQSPSNKVTEKGKDVELRCDPISGHTALYWYRQSLGQGLEFLIYFQGNSAPDKSGLPSDRFSAERTGGSVSTLTIQRTQQEDSAVYLCASSLSGRVSYEQYFGPGTRLTVT.